The 24 T cell receptor beta chains presented below share a single source sample, sequenced in a study of shared clonotypes between healthy human individuals. Profiling relied on immunoSEQ multiplex PCR, and the TCRdb table lists in-frame clones only, not all of them. The profile shows a few million clones, approximately 93% of them singletons. Sequencing was performed on naive CD4+ T cells from PBMCs. Subset meaning: CD45RA+ positively selected. The receptors originated from a young man in good health. Some clones in this sample may be carry-over from other donors' samples.

The rearrangement joins TRBV15 to TRBJ1-6; a weak D match, TRBD1 (5 bases). Trimming left V 4 bases short and J 15 bases short, with 16 bases between. This CDR3 comprises 13 residues. The germline V gene encodes CDR1 LNHNV and CDR2 YYDKDF (reference sequence). CDR3 amino acids: CATSNLGRGVLHF. The CDR3 DNA follows: TGTGCCACCAGCAACTTAGGCCGAGGGGTCCTCCACTTT.

V gene TRBV11-2 combines with J gene TRBJ1-5; no clear D gene. This CDR3 has 15 residues. V lost 1 base and J 0 bases, leaving 7 bases between the germline ends. Germline V lookup: CDR1 SGHAT, CDR2 FQNNGV. DNA for the CDR3: TGTGCCAGCAGCTTAGGTGGCAGTAGCAATCAGCCCCAGCATTTT. Translation gives CASSLGGSSNQPQHF.

The chain combines TRBV7-3 with TRBJ2-3; 9 bases align to TRBD2. This CDR3 contains 17 residues. Germline values: CDR1 SGHTA, CDR2 FQGTGA. Losses at the gene ends were 0 bases for V and 0 bases for J; bases not matched to a gene: 4. CDR3 sequence (DNA): TGTGCCAGCAGCTTAACCCCTAGCGGGGCGAGCACAGATACGCAGTATTTT. Translating gives CASSLTPSGASTDTQYF.

The sample holds one count of this clone. The chain employs TRBV27 and TRBJ2-7, with D unclear. Trimming stripped 6 bases from V and 0 bases from J, with 15 bases between. The CDR3 sequence is 15 residues long. The germline V gene encodes CDR1 MNHEY and CDR2 SMNVEV (reference sequence). The CDR3, as DNA: TGTGCCAGCAGCCGACCGGGCAAACTCTCCTACGAGCAGTACTTC. Amino acids: CASSRPGKLSYEQYF.

The CDR3 protein is CASSLDGVATNEKLFF. The DNA of the CDR3 is TGCGCCAGCAGCTTGGATGGCGTTGCAACTAATGAAAAACTGTTTTTT. The V call is TRBV5-1, the J call TRBJ1-4, with D uncertain. This CDR3 spans 16 amino acids. CDR1 SGHRS and CDR2 YFSETQ come from the germline V gene. Trimming removed 0 bases at V and 0 bases at J, with 9 bases between.

This chain links TRBV28 with TRBJ1-5; TRBD1 matches 10 bases. The germline V gene has CDR1 MDHEN and CDR2 SYDVKM. The CDR3 length is 17 residues. Trimming removed 5 bases from V and 1 base from J; junction bases left unmatched: 8. CDR3 coding DNA: TGTGCCAGCAGTGACAGGGGGCTTAGTGGGAGCAATCAGCCCCAGCATTTT. Protein sequence: CASSDRGLSGSNQPQHF.

V is TRBV10-3 and J is TRBJ2-7, with D possibly TRBD1 on 6 matching bases. Germline-derived CDR1 and CDR2 are ENHRY and SYGVKD. V was trimmed by 4 bases and J by 5 bases, leaving 15 bases between them. The CDR3 totals 14 residues. The CDR3 bases are TGTGCCATCAGTGGGAACACAGGGTCCGACGAGCAGTACTTC. Translating it yields CAISGNTGSDEQYF.

This chain links TRBV28 with TRBJ1-2; a weak D match, TRBD1 (6 bases). The CDR3 is 16 amino acids. Germline loops: CDR1 MDHEN, CDR2 SYDVKM. V lost 8 bases, J lost 7 bases, and 26 bases lay in between. The CDR3 here is CASRPGGENRGGGYTF. DNA for the CDR3: TGTGCCAGCCGCCCCGGAGGGGAGAACCGAGGGGGTGGCTACACCTTC.

V is TRBV19 and J is TRBJ2-1; maybe TRBD2 (7 bases). Germline CDR1 LNHDA, CDR2 SQIVND (reference sequence). The V gene lost 6 bases and the J gene lost 3 bases, with 18 bases spanning the gap. CDR3 length: 16 residues. Here the CDR3 DNA reads TGTGCCAGTAGGGGAGGGGGGACATCTAACTACAATGAGCAGTTCTTC. Translation: CASRGGGTSNYNEQFF. Full variable domain (remainder filled in from reference TRBV19 and TRBJ2-1): DGGITQSPKYLFRKEGQNVTLSCEQNLNHDAMYWYRQDPGQGLRLIYYSQIVNDFQKGDIAEGYSVSREKKESFPLTVTSAQKNPTAFYLCASRGGGTSNYNEQFFGPGTRLTVL.

V and J are TRBV2 and TRBJ2-1, with D tentatively TRBD1 or TRBD2 (5 bases each). Germline V gene lookup returns CDR1 SNHLY and CDR2 FYNNEI. Between the trimmed V and J ends, which lost 3 bases and 0 bases, there was a span of 9 bases. CDR3 length: 15 residues. CDR3 bases: TGTGCCAGCAGTGATCGGGGCCCCTCCTACAATGAGCAGTTCTTC. Translation: CASSDRGPSYNEQFF.

The chain combines TRBV9 with TRBJ1-1; 7 nucleotides line up with TRBD1. The length of the CDR3 is 13 residues. J was trimmed by 4 bases and V by 5 bases; bases with no gene match: 5. The germline CDR1 and CDR2 sequences are SGDLS and YYNGEE. This CDR3 reads CASRRGPSTEAFF. CDR3 sequence (DNA): TGTGCCAGCAGGAGGGGGCCGAGCACTGAAGCTTTCTTT.

Points on this clone: The sample contains more than one DNA sequence encoding this CDR3. This chain links TRBV6-6 with TRBJ1-1; D unclear. The CDR3 has 11 residues. V was cut by 6 bases and J by 5 bases, with 7 bases left in between. Per germline, CDR1 MNHNY and CDR2 SVGAGI (reference sequence). CDR3 sequence reads: CASSPNTEAFF. CDR3 bases: TGTGCCAGCAGCCCAAATACTGAAGCTTTCTTT.

This clone was recorded once. V gene TRBV28 combines with J gene TRBJ2-3; maybe TRBD2 (6 bases). CDR3 length: 12 residues. CDR1 and CDR2 from the germline V gene are MDHEN and SYDVKM. V was trimmed by 4 bases and J by 6 bases, leaving 8 bases between them. CDR3 in amino acids: CASSYRGDTQYF. CDR3 DNA: TGTGCCAGCAGTTACCGGGGGGATACGCAGTATTTT.

Details on this clone: The same CDR3 is also encoded by other DNA sequences in this sample. The genes are TRBV2 and TRBJ2-7; D may be TRBD1 (6 bases). The germline CDR1 and CDR2 sequences are SNHLY and FYNNEI. CDR3 length: 14 residues. Trimming cost V 1 base and J 0 bases, with 7 bases left between them. CDR3 residues: CASSEGRGSYEQYF. The CDR3 DNA follows: TGTGCCAGCAGTGAAGGCAGGGGCTCCTACGAGCAGTACTTC.

The rearrangement joins TRBV30 to TRBJ1-5; 7 positions match TRBD1. Germline loops: CDR1 GTSNPN, CDR2 SVGIG (reference sequence). V lost 5 bases, J lost 4 bases, and 8 bases stayed unmatched. The CDR3 length is 14 residues. The CDR3 DNA reads as TGTGCCTGGGCGGGGACAGTCGGTAATCAGCCCCAGCATTTT. This gives the protein CAWAGTVGNQPQHF.

For this clone: Other DNA sequences of this sample code for an identical CDR3. The V call is TRBV2, the J call TRBJ1-2, with a weak D call TRBD1 (6 bases). Trimming shortened V by 4 bases and J by 4 bases, and 10 bases separated the two germline ends. This CDR3 region has 13 residues. The V gene's germline CDR1 is SNHLY and CDR2 FYNNEI. The CDR3 region is CASSGQVSYGYTF. DNA for the CDR3: TGTGCCAGCAGTGGACAGGTTTCCTATGGCTACACCTTC.

This rearrangement joins TRBV14 to TRBJ1-1; D perhaps matches TRBD1 (5 bases). With 4 bases removed from V and 12 bases from J, the gap between germline ends came to 24 bases. Germline CDR1 is SGHDN and CDR2 is FVKESK. The CDR3 totals 15 residues. CDR3 in DNA: TGTGCCAGCAGCCTTCTCCTCGGGGGACCGGGTATAACTTTCTTT. Translating gives CASSLLLGGPGITFF.

V usage is TRBV7-3 and J usage is TRBJ1-3, with a possible D match to TRBD1 (6 bases). Trimming removed 5 bases from V and 2 bases from J, with 13 bases in between. The CDR3 covers 15 residues. The germline V gene has CDR1 SGHTA and CDR2 FQGTGA. The CDR3 protein is CASSAVGGPGNTIYF. CDR3 sequence (DNA): TGTGCCAGCAGCGCCGTTGGGGGCCCTGGAAACACCATATATTTT.

This chain joins TRBV6-6 and TRBJ2-7; D remains unclear. The CDR3 loop spans 15 amino acids. V lost 0 bases, J lost 4 bases, and 13 bases lay in between. Germline values: CDR1 MNHNY, CDR2 SVGAGI (reference sequence). The CDR3 DNA reads TGTGCCAGCAGTTACTCGACCTACCAACATTACGAGCAGTACTTC. It translates to CASSYSTYQHYEQYF.

The rearrangement uses TRBV9 and TRBJ1-3, with D perhaps TRBD1 (6 bases). V lost 0 bases and J lost 2, with 9 bases in between. Germline V CDR1 and CDR2: SGDLS, YYNGEE. The CDR3 contains 15 residues. The CDR3 spells CASSVVGTTGNTIYF. The CDR3 DNA reads as TGTGCCAGCAGCGTAGTTGGGACAACTGGAAACACCATATATTTT.

CDR3 bases: TGTGCCAGCAGTACCAACAGGGGAACTAATGAAAAACTGTTTTTT. It specifies CASSTNRGTNEKLFF. The rearrangement links TRBV6-1 to TRBJ1-4, with TRBD1 identical over 7 bases. In germline, CDR1 is MNHNS, CDR2 SASEGT. The CDR3 totals 15 residues. The V gene end was trimmed by 5 bases and the J gene end by 1 base; junction bases not matched to a gene: 4.

J is TRBJ2-5 and V is TRBV30; possibly TRBD1 for D (6 bases). Per the germline V gene, CDR1 is GTSNPN and CDR2 is SVGIG (reference sequence). This CDR3 contains 13 residues. V lost 0 bases and J lost 4, with 9 bases in between. The CDR3 protein is CAWSVLTGETQYF. The CDR3 DNA follows: TGTGCCTGGAGTGTACTGACAGGAGAGACCCAGTACTTC.

The chain couples TRBV18 to TRBJ2-6; 8 bases are a match to TRBD1. V was clipped by 5 bases and J by 2 bases; unmatched bases: 11. CDR1 is KGHSH and CDR2 is LQKENI in the germline V gene. The CDR3 contains 18 residues. Here the CDR3 reads CASSWSPGQGAGANVLTF. The CDR3 region has the DNA TGTGCCAGCTCATGGTCCCCCGGACAGGGAGCTGGGGCCAACGTCCTGACTTTC.

The chain combines TRBV7-9 with TRBJ2-1, with D possibly called TRBD1 or TRBD2 (5 bases each). With 5 bases removed from V and 14 bases from J, the gap between germline ends came to 19 bases. Germline V gene lookup returns CDR1 SEHNR and CDR2 FQNEAQ (reference sequence). The CDR3 totals 13 residues. CDR3: CASSPAGTPWEFF. The CDR3 DNA is TGTGCCAGCAGCCCAGCCGGGACCCCGTGGGAGTTCTTC.